This T cell receptor (beta chain) was found in a study of OX40 agonist ivuxolimab in advanced cancers. Findings and limits, study-wide: Researchers did not establish what antigens the expanded peripheral T cells target. There was clonal expansion of CD4+ and CD8+ blood T cells by week 6 at 0.1 to 3.0 mg/kg. Partial responders dosed at 0.1-3.0 mg/kg displayed clonal expansion ranking among the lowest.

To note about this clone: Antigen unknown.

Germline trimming cut 6 bases from V and 6 bases from J; bases unmatched to any gene: 7. Germline CDR1 is MNHEY and CDR2 is SMNVEV (reference sequence). The CDR3 has 14 amino acids. TCRdb's copy holds only in-frame clones and misses some; the assay was immunoSEQ multiplex PCR. Of tens of thousands of clones in the sample, about 95% were seen once. Sequences were derived from CD4+ or CD8+ T cells sorted from blood, sampled in a trial of the OX40 agonist ivuxolimab. The rearrangement joins TRBV27 to TRBJ2-2, with 7 positions matching TRBD1. This TCR came from an adult with an advanced solid tumor such as melanoma, head and neck, liver or kidney cancer. The CDR3: CASRVTGLAGELFF. CDR3 DNA sequence: TGTGCCAGCAGGGTGACAGGGTTGGCCGGGGAGCTGTTTTTT.